This T cell receptor beta chain appears in the sequencing data of a study of T cell repertoires in cytomegalovirus infection. Background on the study: HLA-B-restricted CMV epitopes that are well studied were used alongside recently identified HLA-C-restricted ones.

TCRdb re-analysed the reads in MiXCR, keeping a single row per CDR3 protein. The sample records about 110,000 distinct CDR3 sequences, roughly two fifths being singletons. The germline V gene has CDR1 SGHTA and CDR2 FQGNSA. The CDR3 has 15 amino acids. V lost 5 bases, J lost 5 bases, and 9 bases stayed unmatched. Turning to this clonotype: The antigen is undetermined.

Sample: CD8+ T cells from cultured PBMCs, taken from culture after CMV antigen stimulation. The chain is built from TRBV7-2 and TRBJ1-5; 7 nucleotides match TRBD1. The source of this sequence is a human donor in good health (CMV status not recorded). Some clones in this sample may be carry-over from other donors' samples. The CDR3 region is CASSLNRGGDQPQHF. The CDR3, as DNA: TGTGCCAGCAGCCTCAACAGGGGTGGGGATCAGCCCCAGCATTTT.